The 27 T cell receptor beta chains given below trace back to one sample, sequenced in a study of blood T cell repertoires in COVID-19. This table comes from immunoSEQ multiplex PCR, and its TCRdb copy is limited to in-frame clones, with some not included. The sample contains more than 150,000 clones, 80% of which appear only once. The sample comprised PBMCs or T cells enriched from blood (not recorded which). All receptors derive from a man in his sixties who had been exposed to COVID-19.

V usage is TRBV5-1 and J usage is TRBJ2-1; 8 positions match TRBD2. This CDR3 spans 15 amino acids. Per germline, CDR1 SGHRS and CDR2 YFSETQ. Trimming cost V 4 bases and J 7 bases; bases outside gene matches: 10. DNA for the CDR3: TGCGCCAGCAGCCCTCCGGGACTAGGTCGGAATGAGCAGTTCTTC. Translation gives CASSPPGLGRNEQFF.

V gene TRBV2 combines with J gene TRBJ1-2, with D possibly TRBD1 on 5 matching bases. This CDR3 has 14 residues. CDR1 is SNHLY and CDR2 is FYNNEI in the germline V gene. V was cut by 4 bases and J by 3 bases, with 12 bases left in between. The CDR3 loop reads CASSAPGSYYGYTF. The DNA of the CDR3 is TGTGCCAGCAGTGCGCCAGGGTCTTACTATGGCTACACCTTC.

V gene TRBV7-9 combines with J gene TRBJ1-4; D unclear. The V gene lost 5 bases and the J gene lost 6 bases, with 16 bases spanning the gap. CDR1 SEHNR and CDR2 FQNEAQ come from the germline V gene (reference sequence). CDR3 length: 15 residues. The CDR3 DNA sequence: TGTGCCAGCAGCATATTGACACCCACACATGAAAAACTGTTTTTT. It translates to CASSILTPTHEKLFF. Complete variable domain (other parts from reference TRBV7-9 and TRBJ1-4): DTGVSQNPRHKITKRGQNVTFRCDPISEHNRLYWYRQTLGQGPEFLTYFQNEAQLEKSRLLSDRFSAERPKGSFSTLEIQRTEQGDSAMYLCASSILTPTHEKLFFGSGTQLSVL.

The chain employs TRBV29-1 and TRBJ2-1, with D perhaps matching TRBD2 (6 bases). Germline V gene data show CDR1 as SQVTM and CDR2 as ANQGSEA. The CDR3 has 14 amino acids. V dropped 3 bases and J dropped 6 bases, with 15 bases sitting between them. CDR3 DNA sequence: TGCAGCGTTGATAGAGCGGGCTATCGCAATGAGCAGTTCTTC. Translated: CSVDRAGYRNEQFF.

The rearrangement uses TRBV6-5 and TRBJ1-2, with TRBD1 as a possible D gene (6 bases). This CDR3 spans 13 amino acids. The germline V gene has CDR1 MNHEY and CDR2 SVGAGI. V was shortened by 6 bases and J by 2 bases, with 10 bases between the two germline ends. The CDR3 reads CASRPTGNYGYTF. The DNA for the CDR3 is TGTGCCAGCAGACCAACAGGGAACTATGGCTACACCTTC.

The chain is built from TRBV30 and TRBJ2-7; perhaps TRBD1 as D (7 bases). Trimming pared 8 bases from V and 4 bases from J, leaving 24 bases between. CDR1 and CDR2 (germline): GTSNPN, SVGIG (reference sequence). This CDR3 contains 15 residues. The DNA of the CDR3 is TGTGCCGGGACCCACAGGGGACAGCGGGTATACGAGCAGTACTTC. Amino acid sequence: CAGTHRGQRVYEQYF.

As DNA, the CDR3 is TGTGCCTGGAGTGTACGTAGGCTAGCGGGAGGGTCGGGAGAGACCCAGTACTTC. This sequence encodes CAWSVRRLAGGSGETQYF. This chain uses TRBV30 with TRBJ2-5; 12 nucleotides line up with TRBD2. The CDR3 is made up of 18 amino acids. The V segment lost 0 bases and the J segment 4 bases; nucleotides outside the gene matches: 12. Looked up from germline, CDR1 is GTSNPN and CDR2 is SVGIG (reference sequence). Full variable domain (missing parts from reference TRBV30 and TRBJ2-5): SQTIHQWPATLVQPVGSPLSLECTVEGTSNPNLYWYRQAAGRGLQLLFYSVGIGQISSEVPQNLSASRPQDRQFILSSKKLLLSDSGFYLCAWSVRRLAGGSGETQYFGPGTRLLVL.

The chain has TRBV5-1 and TRBJ2-7; D possibly corresponds to TRBD2 (6 bases). V lost 2 bases, J lost 7 bases, and 16 bases lay in between. This CDR3 comprises 14 residues. Looked up from germline, CDR1 is SGHRS and CDR2 is YFSETQ. CDR3 region: CASSFLASSKEQYF. The CDR3 DNA reads as TGCGCCAGCAGCTTTCTAGCGAGCAGCAAGGAGCAGTACTTC.

V usage is TRBV19 and J usage is TRBJ1-2; 9 nucleotides match TRBD1. The V segment lost 5 bases and the J segment 8 bases; nucleotides outside the gene matches: 9. Germline loops: CDR1 LNHDA, CDR2 SQIVND (reference sequence). CDR3 size: 14 residues. As DNA, the CDR3 is TGTGCCAGTAGTGGGGGGACAGGGTCTTACGGCTACACCTTC. It yields the protein CASSGGTGSYGYTF.

The chain couples TRBV6-5 to TRBJ1-2; 8 nucleotides line up with TRBD1. Germline-derived CDR1 and CDR2 are MNHEY and SVGAGI. Trimming removed 0 bases from V and 2 bases from J; junction bases left unmatched: 2. The CDR3 runs to 15 residues. This CDR3 is CASSYSRDRNYGYTF. CDR3 nucleotides: TGTGCCAGCAGTTACTCCCGGGACAGGAACTATGGCTACACCTTC.

The CDR3 DNA reads as TGTGCCAGCAGTTACTCGACAGGGAGCTCCTACGAGCAGTACTTC. Translating it yields CASSYSTGSSYEQYF. The rearrangement joins TRBV6-5 to TRBJ2-7; 7 bases line up with TRBD1. Germline trimming cut 0 bases from V and 0 bases from J; bases unmatched to any gene: 2. The CDR3 has 15 amino acids. CDR1 is MNHEY and CDR2 is SVGAGI in the germline V gene.

The chain recombines TRBV6-5 with TRBJ1-2; 9 bases match TRBD1. This CDR3 comprises 13 residues. Germline trimming cut 8 bases from V and 7 bases from J; bases unmatched to any gene: 8. Looked up from germline, CDR1 is MNHEY and CDR2 is SVGAGI. Here the CDR3 DNA reads TGTGCCAGCGGCATAACAGGGGGCTCTGGCTACACCTTC. It specifies CASGITGGSGYTF.

This chain uses TRBV18 with TRBJ1-5; D is possibly TRBD1 (5 bases). V was shortened by 5 bases and J by 4 bases, with 18 bases between the two germline ends. The CDR3 is 16 residues long. The germline gives CDR1 KGHSH, CDR2 LQKENI. The CDR3 here is CASSGGGDQRNQPQHF. Written as DNA, the CDR3 is TGTGCCAGCTCAGGTGGAGGGGACCAGAGAAATCAGCCCCAGCATTTT.

The chain has TRBV4-3 and TRBJ2-1; 7 nucleotides agree with TRBD2. CDR1 and CDR2 from the germline V gene are LGHNA and YSLEER. This CDR3 has 15 amino acids. The trim removed 0 bases at V and 5 bases at J, leaving 4 bases unmatched. Here the CDR3 DNA reads TGCGCCAGCAGCCAAGAACCTAGCGGAGACAATGAGCAGTTCTTC. Translated, it gives CASSQEPSGDNEQFF.

This clone was seen only a few times. The CDR3 DNA sequence: TGCGCCAGCAGTGAGGACTCCTTCAATACGCAGTATTTT. It translates to CASSEDSFNTQYF. The gene calls are TRBV10-1 and TRBJ2-3; D unclear. This CDR3 is 13 amino acids long. V dropped 2 bases and J dropped 7 bases, with 10 bases sitting between them. Germline assignment: CDR1 WNHNN and CDR2 SYGVQD (reference sequence).

This rearrangement joins TRBV2 to TRBJ2-5; TRBD1 agrees at 12 bases. From germline, CDR1 is SNHLY and CDR2 FYNNEI. The CDR3 has 17 residues. Trimming at V came to 6 bases and at J to 6 bases, leaving 14 bases not matched to a gene. Here the CDR3 DNA reads TGTGCCAGCAGATGGGACAGGGGGCCCATCCCACGGAAGACCCAGTACTTC. Protein product: CASRWDRGPIPRKTQYF. The whole variable domain, filled in from reference TRBV2 and TRBJ2-5, reads EPEVTQTPSHQVTQMGQEVILRCVPISNHLYFYWYRQILGQKVEFLVSFYNNEISEKSEIFDDQFSVERPDGSNFTLKIRSTKLEDSAMYFCASRWDRGPIPRKTQYFGPGTRLLVL.

This chain joins TRBV9 and TRBJ1-6, with 9 positions matching TRBD1. Germline values: CDR1 SGDLS, CDR2 YYNGEE. With 1 base clipped from V and 4 bases from J, the junction kept 3 bases outside the gene matches. CDR3 length: 16 residues. In DNA form, the CDR3 reads TGTGCCAGCAGCGTAACAGGGGGCGGGTATAATTCACCCCTCCACTTT. It encodes CASSVTGGGYNSPLHF.

A note on this clone: A much bigger clone sits one base away, suggesting this may be a read error. CDR3 sequence reads: CASRLGGGPTPYDQPQHF. For the CDR3, the DNA is TGTGCCAGCCGCCTGGGGGGGGGCCCGACCCCCTACGATCAGCCCCAGCATTTT. The chain has TRBV7-9 and TRBJ1-5, with D possibly matching TRBD1 (6 bases). V was trimmed by 8 bases and J by 5 bases, leaving 28 bases between them. Germline V gene lookup returns CDR1 SEHNR and CDR2 FQNEAQ (reference sequence). This CDR3 comprises 18 residues.

The rearrangement links TRBV7-2 to TRBJ1-6; TRBD1 is a possible D gene (6 bases). The CDR3 length is 16 residues. Germline V gene data show CDR1 as SGHTA and CDR2 as FQGNSA. V was shortened by 6 bases and J by 3 bases, with 15 bases between the two germline ends. Written as DNA, the CDR3 is TGTGCCAGCAGTTTCACAGGGAACTTCTATAATTCACCCCTCCACTTT. It specifies CASSFTGNFYNSPLHF.

This clone appeared a few times. This chain connects TRBV9 to TRBJ1-1; no clear D gene. The CDR3 totals 16 residues. V was pared by 2 bases and J by 0 bases, with 14 bases between. Germline assignment: CDR1 SGDLS and CDR2 YYNGEE. As DNA, the CDR3 is TGTGCCAGCAGCGTCCTTCCTGACTCGTTGAACACTGAAGCTTTCTTT. Translating it yields CASSVLPDSLNTEAFF.

This sequence joins TRBV2 and TRBJ1-6; no clear D. CDR3 size: 16 residues. V was shortened by 6 bases and J by 0 bases, with 12 bases between the two germline ends. The germline gives CDR1 SNHLY, CDR2 FYNNEI. The CDR3 nucleotides are TGTGCCAGCAGCCTTGACTTGAGCTCCTATAATTCACCCCTCCACTTT. Its protein product is CASSLDLSSYNSPLHF.

V is TRBV10-3 and J is TRBJ2-6, with D possibly TRBD1 on 5 matching bases. CDR1 and CDR2 (germline): ENHRY, SYGVKD. The V gene lost 2 bases and the J gene lost 2 bases, with 7 bases spanning the gap. The CDR3 is 15 residues long. For the CDR3, the DNA is TGTGCCATCAGTGAGGGGGCTACTGGGGCCAACGTCCTGACTTTC. Translating it yields CAISEGATGANVLTF.

The chain uses TRBV11-3 and TRBJ2-7, with 7 bases identical to TRBD2. J gave up 5 bases and V 0 bases, and 10 bases lay outside the gene matches. The CDR3 covers 16 residues. The germline CDR1 and CDR2 sequences are SGHNT and YENEEA. The CDR3 coding sequence is TGTGCCAGCAGCTTAGATCTTCGCGGGAGTGTCCACGAGCAGTACTTC. Translating it yields CASSLDLRGSVHEQYF.

The chain has TRBV5-1 and TRBJ2-1, with D tentatively TRBD2 (5 bases). Per germline, CDR1 SGHRS and CDR2 YFSETQ. The CDR3 sequence is 13 residues long. With 4 bases removed from V and 10 bases from J, the gap between germline ends came to 15 bases. CDR3 residues: CASSTDFVGEQFF. The CDR3 DNA reads TGCGCCAGCAGCACGGACTTTGTCGGGGAGCAGTTCTTC. Together with reference TRBV5-1 and TRBJ2-1, the CDR3 gives the full variable domain: KAGVTQTPRYLIKTRGQQVTLSCSPISGHRSVSWYQQTPGQGLQFLFEYFSETQRNKGNFPGRFSGRQFSNSRSEMNVSTLELGDSALYLCASSTDFVGEQFFGPGTRLTVL.

The chain has TRBV19 and TRBJ2-2, with TRBD1 as a possible D gene (6 bases). The CDR3 sequence is 15 residues long. Germline CDR1 and CDR2: LNHDA and SQIVND (reference sequence). V gave up 5 bases and J gave up 9 bases, with 19 bases separating them. The CDR3 sequence: CASSLQGLLNRELFF. CDR3 sequence (DNA): TGTGCCAGTAGTTTGCAGGGGTTGTTGAACAGGGAGCTGTTTTTT. Complete variable domain (other parts from reference TRBV19 and TRBJ2-2): DGGITQSPKYLFRKEGQNVTLSCEQNLNHDAMYWYRQDPGQGLRLIYYSQIVNDFQKGDIAEGYSVSREKKESFPLTVTSAQKNPTAFYLCASSLQGLLNRELFFGEGSRLTVL.

This rearrangement joins TRBV3-1 (or the pseudogene TRBV3-2) to TRBJ1-5; tentative D call: TRBD1 (6 bases). CDR1 and CDR2 (germline): LGHDT, YNNKEL (reference sequence). CDR3 length: 15 residues. Trimming removed 4 bases at V and 2 bases at J, with 12 bases between. The CDR3 region has the DNA TGTGCCAGCAGCCCTGGGGCAGGGGGCAATCAGCCCCAGCATTTT. Translated: CASSPGAGGNQPQHF.

The rearrangement uses TRBV7-3 and TRBJ2-1; maybe TRBD1 (7 bases). Germline loops: CDR1 SGHTA, CDR2 FQGTGA. V gave up 1 base and J gave up 8 bases, with 27 bases separating them. This CDR3 has 19 residues. For the CDR3, the DNA is TGTGCCAGCAGCTTAAGGAGGTCGGCGGGGCTAGGGGGCCTTGATGAGCAGTTCTTC. It yields the protein CASSLRRSAGLGGLDEQFF.